One and the same sample provided the 15 T cell receptor beta chains below, sequenced in a study of cytomegalovirus exposure and HLA in healthy donors. Researchers ran the PCR with 60 Vbeta and 13 Jbeta primers. This table comes from immunoSEQ multiplex PCR, and its TCRdb copy is limited to in-frame clones, with some not included. The repertoire table contains about 130,000 clones. The specimen sequenced was PBMCs. These receptors came from a woman between 55 and 75 years old in good health and CMV-seronegative.

V is TRBV5-8 and J is TRBJ2-7; possible D gene TRBD1, 5 bases. Trimming removed 10 bases at V and 3 bases at J, with 11 bases between. The CDR3 loop spans 11 amino acids. The V gene's germline CDR1 is SGHTS and CDR2 YDEGEE. The CDR3 region has the DNA TGTGCCTACAGGCAGCTCTACGAGCAGTACTTC. Its protein product is CAYRQLYEQYF. Drawing the rest from reference TRBV5-8 and TRBJ2-7, the complete variable domain is EAGVTQSPTHLIKTRGQQATLRCSPISGHTSVYWYQQALGLGLQFLLWYDEGEERNRGNFPPRFSGRQFPNYSSELNVNALELEDSALYLCAYRQLYEQYFGPGTRLTVT.

The chain has TRBV30 and TRBJ1-1, with D unclear. Germline V CDR1 and CDR2: GTSNPN, SVGIG (reference sequence). This CDR3 spans 14 amino acids. V lost 2 bases, J lost 0 bases, and 10 bases lay in between. DNA for the CDR3: TGTGCCTGGAGTAAAGGGAGGCTGAACACTGAAGCTTTCTTT. Translated, it gives CAWSKGRLNTEAFF.

This rearrangement joins TRBV19 to TRBJ2-7; TRBD1 aligns across 7 bases. Losses at the gene ends were 4 bases for V and 2 bases for J; bases not matched to a gene: 5. This CDR3 has 14 residues. Germline lookup yields CDR1 LNHDA and CDR2 SQIVND (reference sequence). Here the CDR3 DNA reads TGTGCCAGTAGTAAACAGGGGATTACCTACGAGCAGTACTTC. Amino acid sequence: CASSKQGITYEQYF. The full variable domain, its missing parts supplied by reference TRBV19 and TRBJ2-7, is DGGITQSPKYLFRKEGQNVTLSCEQNLNHDAMYWYRQDPGQGLRLIYYSQIVNDFQKGDIAEGYSVSREKKESFPLTVTSAQKNPTAFYLCASSKQGITYEQYFGPGTRLTVT.

The CDR3 region has the DNA TGTGCCAGCAGTGAAAGTCCGCGGGGGGCCCTGGAGACCCAGTACTTC. Translating it yields CASSESPRGALETQYF. The chain is built from TRBV9 and TRBJ2-5; 8 bases map to TRBD2. Germline V gives CDR1 SGDLS, CDR2 YYNGEE. The ends lost 5 bases at V and 5 bases at J; junction bases unmatched: 14. The CDR3 runs to 16 residues.

The chain couples TRBV25-1 to TRBJ2-7, with D possibly TRBD2 on 6 matching bases. There are 16 residues in the CDR3. Between the trimmed V and J ends, which lost 4 bases and 7 bases, there was a span of 23 bases. The germline V gene encodes CDR1 MGHDK and CDR2 SYGVNS. This CDR3 is CASSAARGTPRGEQYF. The CDR3 region has the DNA TGTGCCAGCAGTGCAGCGCGAGGGACCCCCCGGGGGGAGCAGTACTTC.

This chain connects TRBV6-5 to TRBJ2-7, with 9 positions matching TRBD1. CDR3 size: 14 residues. CDR1 and CDR2 (germline): MNHEY, SVGAGI. The J segment lost 0 bases and the V segment lost 5 bases, leaving 2 bases of the junction unmatched. This CDR3 reads CASSKTGGSYEQYF. CDR3 in DNA: TGTGCCAGCAGTAAGACAGGGGGCTCCTACGAGCAGTACTTC.

The chain links TRBV19 to TRBJ1-6; D possibly corresponds to TRBD1 (6 bases). Germline CDR1 is LNHDA and CDR2 is SQIVND (reference sequence). V lost 5 bases and J lost 14, with 13 bases in between. This CDR3 has 12 residues. CDR3 coding DNA: TGTGCCAGTAGTCTGCGACAGGCTTCCCTCCACTTT. It specifies CASSLRQASLHF.

The chain joins TRBV2 to TRBJ2-1, with D possibly TRBD1 on 6 matching bases. V was pared by 6 bases and J by 12 bases, with 15 bases between. Germline lookup yields CDR1 SNHLY and CDR2 FYNNEI. This CDR3 comprises 12 residues. CDR3 in amino acids: CASRPGAFRQFF. The CDR3 bases are TGTGCCAGCAGGCCAGGGGCGTTCAGGCAGTTCTTC.

V and J are TRBV7-2 and TRBJ2-2, with D perhaps TRBD2 (5 bases). Trimming pared 4 bases from V and 5 bases from J, leaving 11 bases between. Per the germline V gene, CDR1 is SGHTA and CDR2 is FQGNSA. The CDR3 runs to 14 residues. The chain's CDR3 is CASSSGILTGELFF. Here the CDR3 DNA reads TGTGCCAGCAGCTCCGGGATTCTAACCGGGGAGCTGTTTTTT.

The J gene is TRBJ1-6, the V gene TRBV5-6; unclear D gene. Trimming cost V 2 bases and J 4 bases, with 10 bases left between them. The CDR3 length is 15 residues. Germline CDR1 SGHDT, CDR2 YYEEEE. CDR3: CASSFEGVYNSPLHF. CDR3 DNA: TGTGCCAGCAGCTTTGAGGGTGTTTATAATTCACCCCTCCACTTT. Variable domain in full (rest from reference TRBV5-6 and TRBJ1-6): DAGVTQSPTHLIKTRGQQVTLRCSPKSGHDTVSWYQQALGQGPQFIFQYYEEEERQRGNFPDRFSGHQFPNYSSELNVNALLLGDSALYLCASSFEGVYNSPLHFGNGTRLTVT.

The chain combines TRBV28 with TRBJ2-1; TRBD2 agrees at 12 bases. The germline CDR1 and CDR2 sequences are MDHEN and SYDVKM. V was pared by 11 bases and J by 6 bases, with 8 bases of the junction left unmatched. This CDR3 has 14 amino acids. Written as DNA, the CDR3 is TGTGCCGTCCGGGCTAGCGGGGGGGCCAATGAGCAGTTCTTC. Amino acid sequence: CAVRASGGANEQFF.

The chain has TRBV28 and TRBJ2-7; weak D call: TRBD2 (5 bases). From germline, CDR1 is MDHEN and CDR2 SYDVKM. Trimming cost V 9 bases and J 1 base, with 7 bases left between them. The CDR3 contains 11 residues. CDR3 residues: CASRGSYEQYF. DNA for the CDR3: TGTGCCAGTCGCGGGTCCTACGAGCAGTACTTC.

V is TRBV28 and J is TRBJ1-6; D call uncertain. The CDR3 loop spans 13 amino acids. Trimming left V 6 bases short and J 10 bases short, with 13 bases between. CDR1 MDHEN and CDR2 SYDVKM come from the germline V gene. The CDR3 DNA sequence: TGTGCCAGCAGAGACATGCTGAGCTCACCCCTCCACTTT. Residues: CASRDMLSSPLHF. Filled out from reference TRBV28 and TRBJ1-6, the complete variable domain reads DVKVTQSSRYLVKRTGEKVFLECVQDMDHENMFWYRQDPGLGLRLIYFSYDVKMKEKGDIPEGYSVSREKKERFSLILESASTNQTSMYLCASRDMLSSPLHFGNGTRLTVT.

As for this clone: This sample includes further DNA sequences coding for the same CDR3. As DNA, the CDR3 is TGTGCCAGCAGCTTGGTGGGCAGTAATTACGAGCAGTACTTC. This codes for CASSLVGSNYEQYF. The chain links TRBV5-6 to TRBJ2-7; D remains ambiguous. The CDR3 runs 14 residues. CDR1 and CDR2 (germline): SGHDT, YYEEEE. V lost 0 bases and J lost 4, with 11 bases in between.

The chain carries TRBV9 and TRBJ2-1, with a tentative D call TRBD2 (5 bases). Germline CDR1 SGDLS, CDR2 YYNGEE. The CDR3 has 13 amino acids. The V end lost 1 base, the J end lost 12 bases, and 14 bases lay between the germline ends. This CDR3 is CASSVSPGKGQFF. CDR3 in DNA: TGTGCCAGCAGCGTAAGTCCGGGGAAGGGGCAGTTCTTC.